These 2 T cell receptor beta chains originate from one sample sequenced in a study of OX40 agonist ivuxolimab in advanced cancers. Assay used: immunoSEQ multiplex PCR; TCRdb lists only in-frame clones, some missing. The data show tens of thousands of clones, less than 95% seen once. The sample consisted of CD4+ or CD8+ T cells sorted from blood, taken in a trial of the OX40 agonist ivuxolimab. The receptor set was obtained from an adult with an advanced solid tumor such as melanoma, head and neck, liver or kidney cancer.

In this sample, this clone turned up once. The rearrangement uses TRBV19 and TRBJ1-2, with 10 positions matching TRBD1. This CDR3 has 17 amino acids. Germline V gives CDR1 LNHDA, CDR2 SQIVND (reference sequence). Trimming at V came to 7 bases and at J to 4 bases, leaving 15 bases not matched to a gene. CDR3 nucleotides: TGTGCCAGTACCCCCTCCGGATCGGGACAGGGGAGCTATGGCTACACCTTC. It is translated as CASTPSGSGQGSYGYTF.

The chain couples TRBV7-3 to TRBJ2-3; 10 nucleotides align to TRBD2. This CDR3 spans 15 amino acids. Trimming took 8 bases from V and 1 from J; bases not matched to a gene: 6. Germline lookup yields CDR1 SGHTA and CDR2 FQGTGA. CDR3 coding DNA: TGTGCCAGCTCAGCCACTAGCGGGGGCACAGATACGCAGTATTTT. Translation gives CASSATSGGTDTQYF.